A few counts support the clone carrying this TCR beta chain. The CDR3 is 15 amino acids. J was trimmed by 3 bases and V by 6 bases; bases with no gene match: 4. Looked up from germline, CDR1 is KGHSH and CDR2 is LQKENI. These data come from a study of human T cells and chemical hapten exposure. Time point given: patch test 1, 2 weeks after DPC sensitization. This sample's treatment: therapeutic diphenylcyclopropenone sensitization with weekly scalp DPC. TCRdb redid the calling of the RACE reads with MiXCR, one entry per CDR3 protein. This table has 150,000 to 200,000 distinct CDR3 sequences, more than 20% appearing once.

The chain carries TRBV18 and TRBJ2-3, with 12 nucleotides matching TRBD2. This sequence was found in a woman aged 45-65 years with alopecia areata. Some clones in this sample may be carry-over from other donors' samples. The sample was whole blood, taken in connection with sensitization to the hapten diphenylcyclopropenone (DPC). CDR3 nucleotide sequence: TGTGCCAGCTCGAGGACTAGCGGGGCTACAGATACGCAGTATTTT. It yields the protein CASSRTSGATDTQYF.